This T cell receptor beta chain was sequenced in a study of T cells after yellow fever vaccination. This CDR3 region has 12 residues. V lost 5 bases and J lost 7, with 9 bases in between. The germline gives CDR1 SEHNR, CDR2 FQNEAQ (reference sequence). TCRdb used MiXCR to reprocess the 5' RACE reads, holding one entry per CDR3 protein. The sample includes more than 110,000 distinct CDR3 sequences, under 7% of them seen just once. This clonotype was counted at least ten times. This specimen consisted of CD4+ T cells sorted from PBMCs, obtained 10 days after the yellow fever booster vaccination. The receptor comes from a man aged 25 to 45 who received the YFV17D yellow fever vaccine. V gene TRBV7-9 combines with J gene TRBJ2-1; D remains unclear. The CDR3 sequence is CASSPLGNEQFF. The CDR3 DNA sequence: TGTGCCAGCAGCCCCCTAGGAAATGAGCAGTTCTTC.